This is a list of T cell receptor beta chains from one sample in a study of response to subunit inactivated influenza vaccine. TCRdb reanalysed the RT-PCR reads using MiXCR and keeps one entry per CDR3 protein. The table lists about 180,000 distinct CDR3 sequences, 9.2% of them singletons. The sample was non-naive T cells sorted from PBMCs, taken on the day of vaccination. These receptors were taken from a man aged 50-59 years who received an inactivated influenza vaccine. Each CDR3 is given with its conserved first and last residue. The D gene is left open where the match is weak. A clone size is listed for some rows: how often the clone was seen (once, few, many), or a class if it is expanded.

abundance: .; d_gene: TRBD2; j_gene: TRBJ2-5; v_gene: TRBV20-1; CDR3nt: TGCAGTGCCAGCCGTAGCGGGGGCCAAGAGACCCAGTACTTC; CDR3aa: CSASRSGGQETQYF
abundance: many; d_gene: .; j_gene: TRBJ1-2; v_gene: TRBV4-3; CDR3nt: TGCGCCAGCAGCCCCGGAGGCGGCGATGTAAGATATGGCTACACCTTC; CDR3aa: CASSPGGGDVRYGYTF
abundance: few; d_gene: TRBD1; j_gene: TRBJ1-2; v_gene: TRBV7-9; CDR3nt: TGTGCCAGCAGCCGCAGGGGGGGGTATGGCTACACCTTC; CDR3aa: CASSRRGGYGYTF
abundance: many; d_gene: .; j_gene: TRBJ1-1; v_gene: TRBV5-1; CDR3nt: TGCGCCAGCAGCGCTGGACTCCGTGAACCTGAAGCTTTCTTT; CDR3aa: CASSAGLREPEAFF
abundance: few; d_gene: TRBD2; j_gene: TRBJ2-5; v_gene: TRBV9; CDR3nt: TGTGCCAGCAGCGCCGGACTAGCGGTCGCCCAAGAGACCCAGTACTTC; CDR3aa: CASSAGLAVAQETQYF
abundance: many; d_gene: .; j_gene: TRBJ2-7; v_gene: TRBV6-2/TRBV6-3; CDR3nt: TGTGCCAGCAGTAAAGACGTAACCTACGAGCAGTACTTC; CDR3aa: CASSKDVTYEQYF
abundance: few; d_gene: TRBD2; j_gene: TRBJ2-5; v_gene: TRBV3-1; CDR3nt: TGTGCCAGCAGCCAAAGCGGGGCGCGGAGAGAGACCCAGTACTTC; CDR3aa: CASSQSGARRETQYF
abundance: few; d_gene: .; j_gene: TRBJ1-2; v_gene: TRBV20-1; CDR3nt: TGCAGTGCTAGAGACGTCAGGACCGTTGAAGGCTACACCTTC; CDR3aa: CSARDVRTVEGYTF
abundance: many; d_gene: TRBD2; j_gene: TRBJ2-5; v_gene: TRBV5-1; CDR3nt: TGCGCCAGCAGCCCTGGACTGGTTAGCGGGAAAAACAAAGAGACCCAGTACTTC; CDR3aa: CASSPGLVSGKNKETQYF
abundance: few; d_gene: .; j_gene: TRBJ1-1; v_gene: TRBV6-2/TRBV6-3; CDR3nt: TGTGCCAGCAGCCCCTGGGATAGCACCTTGAACACTGAAGCTTTCTTT; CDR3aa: CASSPWDSTLNTEAFF
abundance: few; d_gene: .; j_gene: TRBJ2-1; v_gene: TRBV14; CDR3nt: TGTGCCAGCAGCGAGGGGGTGATCTACAATGAGCAGTTCTTC; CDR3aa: CASSEGVIYNEQFF
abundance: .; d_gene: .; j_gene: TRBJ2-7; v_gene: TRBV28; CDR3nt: TGTGCCAGCAGTTCCCTATTAACCGGGCTAAGCTTAGACTACGAGCAGTACTTC; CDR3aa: CASSSLLTGLSLDYEQYF
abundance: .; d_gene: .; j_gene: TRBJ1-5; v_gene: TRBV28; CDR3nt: TGTGCCAGCAGTTTATTTACCGGGTCCCAGCATTTT; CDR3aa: CASSLFTGSQHF
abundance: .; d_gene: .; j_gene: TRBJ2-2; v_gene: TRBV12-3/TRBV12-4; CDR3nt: TGTGCCAGCAGCCAGGGATCGAACACCGGGGAGCTGTTTTTT; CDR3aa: CASSQGSNTGELFF
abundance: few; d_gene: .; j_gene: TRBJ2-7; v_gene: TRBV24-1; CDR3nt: TGTGCCACCAGTGATGCCAGGGACACCTACGAGCAGTACTTC; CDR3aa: CATSDARDTYEQYF
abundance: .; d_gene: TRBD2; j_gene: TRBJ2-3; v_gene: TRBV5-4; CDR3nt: TGTGCCAGCAGTAGGTCTAGCGGGGTCAGTCCGCAGTATTTT; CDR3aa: CASSRSSGVSPQYF
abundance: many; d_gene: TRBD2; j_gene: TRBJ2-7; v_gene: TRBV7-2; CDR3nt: TGTGCCAGCAGCTTAGCGCCCCTAGCGGGGGCATCCGAGCAGTACTTC; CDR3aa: CASSLAPLAGASEQYF
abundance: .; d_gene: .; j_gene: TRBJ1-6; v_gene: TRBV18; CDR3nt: TGTGCCAGCTCACCAGGAAGGGCCAATTCACCCCTCCACTTT; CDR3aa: CASSPGRANSPLHF
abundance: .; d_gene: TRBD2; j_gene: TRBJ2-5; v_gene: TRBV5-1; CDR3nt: TGCGCCAGCAGCCAAAGTATGCGGGGGGCTCGGGAGACCCAGTACTTC; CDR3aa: CASSQSMRGARETQYF
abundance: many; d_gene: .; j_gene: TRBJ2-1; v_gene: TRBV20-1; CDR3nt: TGCAGTGCCAGCAGTTTCGCGGACCCGAGCTCCTACAATGAGCAGTTCTTC; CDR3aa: CSASSFADPSSYNEQFF
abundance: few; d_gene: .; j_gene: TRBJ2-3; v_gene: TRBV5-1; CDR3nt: TGCGCCAGCAGCTTGGCCGGGAAAGCAGGGGCAGATACGCAGTATTTT; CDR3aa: CASSLAGKAGADTQYF
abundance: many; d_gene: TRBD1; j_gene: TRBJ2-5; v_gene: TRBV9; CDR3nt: TGTGCCAGCAGCGTGGGGACAGGGGGCCAAGAGACCCAGTACTTC; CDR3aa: CASSVGTGGQETQYF
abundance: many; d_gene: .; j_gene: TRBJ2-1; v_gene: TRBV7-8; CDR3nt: TGTGCCAGCAGCTTAAGGCGTGAGGGCCTCACTACCTACAATGAGCAGTTCTTC; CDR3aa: CASSLRREGLTTYNEQFF
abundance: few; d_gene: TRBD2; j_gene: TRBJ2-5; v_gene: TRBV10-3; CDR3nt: TGTGCCATCAGTGTACGGGGGGACCAAGAGACCCAGTACTTC; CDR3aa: CAISVRGDQETQYF
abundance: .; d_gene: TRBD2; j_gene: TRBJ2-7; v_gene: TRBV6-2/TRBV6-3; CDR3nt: TGTGCCAGCGACAACGCGCCACTAGCGGACTTTACCTACGAGCAGTACTTC; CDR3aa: CASDNAPLADFTYEQYF
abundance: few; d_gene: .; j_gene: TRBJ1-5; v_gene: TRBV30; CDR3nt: TGTGCCTGGAGTGTACTTGGGGCCGGCAATCAGCCCCAGCATTTT; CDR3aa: CAWSVLGAGNQPQHF
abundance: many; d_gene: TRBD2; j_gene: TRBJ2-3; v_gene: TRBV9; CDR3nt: TGTGCCAGCAGCGTAGATTTCGGGACTAGCGGGGTGACAAGCACAGATACGCAGTATTTT; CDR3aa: CASSVDFGTSGVTSTDTQYF
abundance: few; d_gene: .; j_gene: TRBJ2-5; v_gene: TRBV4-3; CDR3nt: TGCGCCAGCAGCCAAGCCTCCCCGGGGGCGCAAGAGACCCAGTACTTC; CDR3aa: CASSQASPGAQETQYF
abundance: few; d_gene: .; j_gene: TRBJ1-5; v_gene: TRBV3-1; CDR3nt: TGTGCCAGCAGCCAATCGGAAGGTGTCCAGCCCCAGCATTTT; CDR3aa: CASSQSEGVQPQHF
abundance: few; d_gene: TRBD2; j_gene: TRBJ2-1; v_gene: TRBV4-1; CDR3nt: TGCGCCAGCAGCCCAGTCCAAGGACTAGAGGATGAGCAGTTCTTC; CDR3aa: CASSPVQGLEDEQFF
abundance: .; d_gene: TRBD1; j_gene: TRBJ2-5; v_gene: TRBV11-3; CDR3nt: TGTGCCAGCAGCTTAGGGGGGACAGTCGAAGAGACCCAGTACTTC; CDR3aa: CASSLGGTVEETQYF
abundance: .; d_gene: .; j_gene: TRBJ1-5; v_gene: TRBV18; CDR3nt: TGTGCCAGCTCACCACTTTTGGGGGCGGGTCAGCCCCAGCATTTT; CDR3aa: CASSPLLGAGQPQHF
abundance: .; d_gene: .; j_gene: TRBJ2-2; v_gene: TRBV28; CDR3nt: TGTGCCAGGGGCCCTGGGCTGGGCTGCTGGGAGCTGTTTTTT; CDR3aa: CARGPGLGCWELFF
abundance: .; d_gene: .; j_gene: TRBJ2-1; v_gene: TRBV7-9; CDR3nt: TGTGCCAGCAGCTTACTTCTCGGGCAGGGACATAGCAATGAGCAGTTCTTC; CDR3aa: CASSLLLGQGHSNEQFF
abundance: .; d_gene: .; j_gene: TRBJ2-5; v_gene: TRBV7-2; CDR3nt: TGTGCCAGCAGCTTAGACCGGCAGAAAGAGACCCAGTACTTC; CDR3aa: CASSLDRQKETQYF
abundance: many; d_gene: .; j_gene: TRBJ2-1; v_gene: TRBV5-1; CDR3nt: TGCGCCAGCAGCTTGGCCGTAAGAGTCAATGAGCAGTTCTTC; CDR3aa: CASSLAVRVNEQFF
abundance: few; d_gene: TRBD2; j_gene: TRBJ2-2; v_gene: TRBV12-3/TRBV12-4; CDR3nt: TGTGCCAGCAGCAGAAGCGGGGTAAACACCGGGGAGCTGTTTTTT; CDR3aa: CASSRSGVNTGELFF
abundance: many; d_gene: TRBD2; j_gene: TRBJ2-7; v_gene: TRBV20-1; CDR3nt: TGCAGTGCTAGTAGCGGGGGGGCCTACGAGCAGTACTTC; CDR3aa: CSASSGGAYEQYF
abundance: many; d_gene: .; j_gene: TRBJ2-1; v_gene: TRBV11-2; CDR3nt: TGTGCCAGCAGCTTAGATGTCATCTGGGGATACAATGAGCAGTTCTTC; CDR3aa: CASSLDVIWGYNEQFF
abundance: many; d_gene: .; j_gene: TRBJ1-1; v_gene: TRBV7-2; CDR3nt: TGTGCCAGCAGCCGGACAACCATGAACACTGAAGCTTTCTTT; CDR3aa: CASSRTTMNTEAFF
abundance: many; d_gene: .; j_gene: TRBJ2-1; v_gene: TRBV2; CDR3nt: TGTGCCAGCAGTGACCTTCTCGTGGGCAATGAGCAGTTCTTC; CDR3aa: CASSDLLVGNEQFF
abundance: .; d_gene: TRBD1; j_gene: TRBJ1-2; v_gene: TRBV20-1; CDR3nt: TGCAGTGCTAGAGATCGAGGGGGCTACACGGGCTACACCTTC; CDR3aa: CSARDRGGYTGYTF
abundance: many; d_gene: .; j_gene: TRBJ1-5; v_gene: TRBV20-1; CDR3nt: TGCAGTGCCATACAACAGTTGAATCAGCCCCAGCATTTT; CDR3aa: CSAIQQLNQPQHF
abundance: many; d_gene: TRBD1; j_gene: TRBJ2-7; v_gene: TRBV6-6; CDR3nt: TGTGCCAGCAGTCAGACAGGGAGCTACGAGCAGTACTTC; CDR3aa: CASSQTGSYEQYF
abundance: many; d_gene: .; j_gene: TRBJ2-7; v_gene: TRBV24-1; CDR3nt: TGTGCCACCAGTGACGACTACGAGCAGTACTTC; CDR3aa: CATSDDYEQYF
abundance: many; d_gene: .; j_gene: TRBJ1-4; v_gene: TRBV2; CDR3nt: TGTGCCAGCCGTAAACAGGGCGAAAAACTGTTTTTT; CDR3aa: CASRKQGEKLFF
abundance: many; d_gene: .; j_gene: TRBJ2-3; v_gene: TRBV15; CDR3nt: TGTGCCACCAGCAGAGCCAGCAGCGAAGGGGGAGATACGCAGTATTTT; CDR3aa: CATSRASSEGGDTQYF
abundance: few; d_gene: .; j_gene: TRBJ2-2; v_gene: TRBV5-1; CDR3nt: TGCGCCAGCAGGCCCCGAACGGGTGCCGGGGAGCTGTTTTTT; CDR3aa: CASRPRTGAGELFF
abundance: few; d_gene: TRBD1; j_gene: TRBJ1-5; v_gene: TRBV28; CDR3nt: TGTGCCATAAGACAGGGCTATGATCAGCCCCAGCATTTT; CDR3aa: CAIRQGYDQPQHF
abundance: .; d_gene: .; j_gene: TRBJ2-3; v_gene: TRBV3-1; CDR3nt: TGTGCCAGCACCCCAGGGGGGGCAGGATACACAGATACGCAGTATTTT; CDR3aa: CASTPGGAGYTDTQYF
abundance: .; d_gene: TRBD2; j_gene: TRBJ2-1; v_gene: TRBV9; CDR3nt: TGTGCCAGCAGCTCCCGGGTCGGGACTAGCGCCTACAATGAGCAGTTCTTC; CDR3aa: CASSSRVGTSAYNEQFF
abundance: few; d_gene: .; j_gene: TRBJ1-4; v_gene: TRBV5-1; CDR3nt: TGCGCCAGCAGTGAGGGGCATAATGAAAAACTGTTTTTT; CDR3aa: CASSEGHNEKLFF
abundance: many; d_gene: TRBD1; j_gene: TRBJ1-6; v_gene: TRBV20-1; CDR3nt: TGCAGTGCTTTGGGACAGACCAATTCACCCCTCCACTTT; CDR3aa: CSALGQTNSPLHF
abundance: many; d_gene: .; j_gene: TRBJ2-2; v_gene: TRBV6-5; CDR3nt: TGTGCCAGCAGTAACTATCCCGGGACCTCGGGCGTGCTCGGGGAGCTGTTTTTT; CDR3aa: CASSNYPGTSGVLGELFF
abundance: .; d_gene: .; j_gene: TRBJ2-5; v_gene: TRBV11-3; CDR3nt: TGTGCCAGCAGCCGAAACTATGGGGAGACCCAGTACTTC; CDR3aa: CASSRNYGETQYF
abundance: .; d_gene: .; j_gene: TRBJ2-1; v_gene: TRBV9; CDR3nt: TGTGCCAGCAGCGTAGCAGGCAGGGTCGGCAATGAGCAGTTCTTC; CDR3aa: CASSVAGRVGNEQFF
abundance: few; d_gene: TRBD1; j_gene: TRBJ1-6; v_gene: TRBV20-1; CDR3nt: TGCAGTGCTAGTTCAGGGGGCTTGAATTCACCCCTCCACTTT; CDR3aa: CSASSGGLNSPLHF
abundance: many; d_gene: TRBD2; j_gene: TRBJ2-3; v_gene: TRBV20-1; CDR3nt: TGCAGTGCTAGAGCCCCGACTAGCGGGAGAACAGATACGCAGTATTTT; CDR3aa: CSARAPTSGRTDTQYF